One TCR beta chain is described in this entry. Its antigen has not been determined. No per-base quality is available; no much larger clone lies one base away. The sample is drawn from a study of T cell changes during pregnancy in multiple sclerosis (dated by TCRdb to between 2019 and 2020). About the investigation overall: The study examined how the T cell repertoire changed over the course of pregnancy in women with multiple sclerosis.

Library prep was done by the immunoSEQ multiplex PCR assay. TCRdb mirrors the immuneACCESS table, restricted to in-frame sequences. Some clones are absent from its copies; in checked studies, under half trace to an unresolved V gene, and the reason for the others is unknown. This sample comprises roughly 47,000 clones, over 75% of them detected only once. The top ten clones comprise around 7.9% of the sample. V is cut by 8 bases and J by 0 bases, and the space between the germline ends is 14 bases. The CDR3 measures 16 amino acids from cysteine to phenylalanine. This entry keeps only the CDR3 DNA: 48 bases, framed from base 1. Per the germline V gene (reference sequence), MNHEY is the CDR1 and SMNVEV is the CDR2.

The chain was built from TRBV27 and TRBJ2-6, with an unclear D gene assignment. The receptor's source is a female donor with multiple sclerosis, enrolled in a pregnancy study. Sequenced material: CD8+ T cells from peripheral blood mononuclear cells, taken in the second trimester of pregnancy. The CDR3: CASSQNSFSGANVLTF. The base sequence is TGTGCCAGCTCCCAAAACTCCTTCTCTGGGGCCAACGTCCTGACTTTC.